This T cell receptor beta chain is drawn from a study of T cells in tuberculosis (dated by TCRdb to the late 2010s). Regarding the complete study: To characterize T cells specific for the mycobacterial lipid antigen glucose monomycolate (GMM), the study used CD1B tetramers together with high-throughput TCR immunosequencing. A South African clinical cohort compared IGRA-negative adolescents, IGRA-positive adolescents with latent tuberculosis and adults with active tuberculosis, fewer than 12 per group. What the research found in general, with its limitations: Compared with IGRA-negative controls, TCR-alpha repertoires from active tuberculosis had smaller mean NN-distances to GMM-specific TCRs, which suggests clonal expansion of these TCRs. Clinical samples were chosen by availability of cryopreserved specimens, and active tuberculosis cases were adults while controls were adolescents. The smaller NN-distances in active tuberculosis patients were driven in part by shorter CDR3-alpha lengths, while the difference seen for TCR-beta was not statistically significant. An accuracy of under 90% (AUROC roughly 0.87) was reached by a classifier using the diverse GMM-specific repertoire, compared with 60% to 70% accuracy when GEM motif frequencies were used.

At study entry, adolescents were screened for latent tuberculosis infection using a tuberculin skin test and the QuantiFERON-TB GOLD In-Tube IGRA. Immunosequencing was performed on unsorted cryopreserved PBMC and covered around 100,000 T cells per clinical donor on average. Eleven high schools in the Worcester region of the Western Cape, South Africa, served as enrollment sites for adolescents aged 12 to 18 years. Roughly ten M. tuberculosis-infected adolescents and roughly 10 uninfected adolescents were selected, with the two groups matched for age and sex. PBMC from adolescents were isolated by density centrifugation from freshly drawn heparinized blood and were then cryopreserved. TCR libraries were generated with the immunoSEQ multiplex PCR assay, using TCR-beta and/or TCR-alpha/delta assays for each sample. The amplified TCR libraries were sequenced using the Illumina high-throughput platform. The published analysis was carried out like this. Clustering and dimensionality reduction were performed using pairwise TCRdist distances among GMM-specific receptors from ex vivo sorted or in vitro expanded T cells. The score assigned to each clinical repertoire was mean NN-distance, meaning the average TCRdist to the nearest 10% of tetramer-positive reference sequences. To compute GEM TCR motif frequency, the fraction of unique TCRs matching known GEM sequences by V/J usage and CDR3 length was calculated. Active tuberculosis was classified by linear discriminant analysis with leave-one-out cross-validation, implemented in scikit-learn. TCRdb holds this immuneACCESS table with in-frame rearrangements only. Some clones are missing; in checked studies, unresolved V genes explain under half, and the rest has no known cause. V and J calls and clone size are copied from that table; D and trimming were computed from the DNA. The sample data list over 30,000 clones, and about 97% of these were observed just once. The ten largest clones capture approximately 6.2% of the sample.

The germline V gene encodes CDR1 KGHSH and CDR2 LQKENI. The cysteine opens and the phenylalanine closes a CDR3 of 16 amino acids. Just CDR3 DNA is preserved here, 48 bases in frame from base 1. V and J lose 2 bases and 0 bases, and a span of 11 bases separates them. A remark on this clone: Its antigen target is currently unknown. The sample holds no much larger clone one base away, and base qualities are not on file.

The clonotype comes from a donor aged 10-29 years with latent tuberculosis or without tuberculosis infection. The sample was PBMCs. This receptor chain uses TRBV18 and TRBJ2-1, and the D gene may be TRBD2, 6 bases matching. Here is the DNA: TGTGCCAGCTCACCAAGGGACGGGAGCTCCTACAATGAGCAGTTCTTC. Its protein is CASSPRDGSSYNEQFF.